Only one count was recorded for the clone carrying this T cell receptor beta chain. These data originate in a study of shared clonotypes between healthy human individuals. As for the study in general: There were three CD4 naive, three CD4 memory, two CD8 naive and one CD8 memory plates per donor.

About 30,000 T cell genomes, or roughly 200 ng DNA, went into the sorted-subset replicate PCRs. The repertoire was sequenced with immunoSEQ multiplex PCR; TCRdb's copy has only in-frame clones and lacks some. The sample includes fewer than 2.5 million clones, 90% to 95% of them seen just once. A CD45RA+ naive subset and a CD45RA-negative memory subset were split from CD4+ cells. Per the germline V gene, CDR1 is SGHRS and CDR2 is YFSETQ. CDR3 size: 14 residues. After removal of 5 bases from V and 3 bases from J, the junction contained 8 bases not matched to a gene. The specimen sequenced was naive CD4+ T cells from PBMCs. Subset noted: CD45RA+ positively selected. The origin of this receptor is a young man in good health. Some clones in this sample may be carry-over from other donors' samples. The chain links TRBV5-1 to TRBJ2-7; TRBD2 agrees at 7 bases. CDR3 DNA sequence: TGCGCCAGCAGGGTGCTAGCGGAGGGCTACGAGCAGTACTTC. It codes for CASRVLAEGYEQYF.